Only a few counts were recorded for the clone carrying this TCR beta chain. This sample is part of a study of T cell changes during pregnancy in multiple sclerosis. Data came from immunoSEQ multiplex PCR; TCRdb stores just in-frame clones and leaves some out. The sample holds about 60,000 clones, about 96% seen once. The CDR3 totals 13 residues. The germline V and J ends were trimmed by 3 bases and 1 base, with 10 bases remaining between them. Germline V CDR1 and CDR2: SQVTM, ANQGSEA. The sample here was CD8+ T cells from peripheral blood mononuclear cells, taken after pregnancy. The clonotype originates from a female donor with multiple sclerosis, enrolled in a pregnancy study. The chain employs TRBV29-1 and TRBJ2-7; the D gene is possibly TRBD2 (5 bases). This chain's CDR3 is CSVEVGNSYEQYF. The CDR3 bases are TGCAGCGTTGAGGTCGGGAATTCCTACGAGCAGTACTTC.